Here is one T cell receptor beta chain with its context. Its antigen is still unknown. The source of the sample is a study of shared clonotypes between healthy human individuals. A CD45RA+ naive subset and a CD45RA-negative memory subset were split from CD4+ cells. The study, taken as a whole, reports: Larger richness was generally estimated for naive than memory subsets. Against clonotypes common to all four donors, non-shared ones had lower generation probabilities.

At a deep level, the assay was run. Data came from immunoSEQ multiplex PCR; TCRdb stores just in-frame clones and leaves some out. The sample holds over a million clones, about 80% seen once. CDR3 length: 15 amino acids. V lost 2 bases and J 5 bases, leaving 16 bases between the germline ends. CDR1 and CDR2 from the germline V gene are SGHDN and FVKESK. This TCR came from a man aged 18 to 35 in good health. The chain couples TRBV14 to TRBJ2-7; D possibly corresponds to TRBD1 (5 bases). The sequencing sample was made of memory CD4+ T cells sorted from blood. As to subset: CD45RA-negative fraction. As DNA, the CDR3 is TGTGCCAGCAGCCAAATACCCCAGGGTTCCCACGAGCAGTACTTC. It translates to CASSQIPQGSHEQYF. The full variable domain, rest sourced from reference TRBV14 and TRBJ2-7, is EAGVTQFPSHSVIEKGQTVTLRCDPISGHDNLYWYRRVMGKEIKFLLHFVKESKQDESGMPNNRFLAERTGGTYSTLKVQPAELEDSGVYFCASSQIPQGSHEQYFGPGTRLTVT.